This T cell receptor (beta chain) derives from a study of shared clonotypes between healthy human individuals. Study in general: For every donor, three CD4 naive, three CD4 memory, two CD8 naive and one CD8 memory plates were used.

Some clones are missing from TCRdb's copy, which holds only in-frame ones; the method was immunoSEQ multiplex PCR. The sample lists around 2.1 million clones, about 92% occurring once. Terminally differentiated effector memory CD45RA+ cells were excluded by CCR7 positive selection of CD45RO-negative cells. The length of the CDR3 is 14 residues. V lost 9 bases and J lost 5; bases outside the gene matches: 12. Germline lookup yields CDR1 MDHEN and CDR2 SYDVKM. The rearrangement uses TRBV28 and TRBJ2-7; TRBD2 agrees at 8 bases. Sequenced: naive CD8+ T cells from PBMCs. This receptor was taken from a man aged 18 to 29 in good health. Some clones in this sample may be carry-over from other donors' samples. The CDR3 DNA reads as TGTGCCAGTCTCTGGGCGGCAGCGGGGGACGAGCAGTACTTC. Translated, it gives CASLWAAAGDEQYF.